The T cell receptor (beta chain) described here comes from a study of CD8 T cells in ankylosing spondylitis. TCRdb ran MiXCR on the 5' RACE reads and lists one entry per CDR3 protein. The data show about 160,000 distinct CDR3 sequences, around 18% seen once. Sequencing used blood, either unsorted or a sorted T cell fraction (not recorded which). The receptor's source is a male donor with ankylosing spondylitis or in good health (not recorded which).

The CDR3, as DNA: TGTGCCAGCAGTGTAACCTTCGGGACTACCTACGAGCAGTACTTC. Amino acids: CASSVTFGTTYEQYF. This chain connects TRBV6-1 to TRBJ2-7, with 7 bases matching TRBD2. CDR1 and CDR2 (germline): MNHNS, SASEGT. The CDR3 is 15 amino acids. V lost 4 bases, J lost 2 bases, and 8 bases stayed unmatched.